A selection of T cell receptor beta chains follows, all from one sample in a study of blood T cell repertoires in COVID-19. Produced via immunoSEQ multiplex PCR; TCRdb's table is partial and in-frame only. The sample lists 150,000 to 200,000 clones; more than 70% were seen once. The sequenced sample consisted of peripheral blood. Receptors were obtained from a human donor in a cohort sampled during active COVID-19. Both conserved end residues are part of each CDR3. A D gene is named only where the DNA matches it firmly. Clone size is shown for a subset of rows, as once, few, many or a class of expanded clone.

CDR3aa: CASSPRSDAYEQYF
CDR3nt: TGTGCCAGCTCACCCAGGTCGGATGCCTACGAGCAGTACTTC
v_gene: TRBV18
d_gene: -
j_gene: TRBJ2-7
abundance: -

CDR3aa: CASGWRGLAGGSYEQYF
CDR3nt: TGTGCCAGCGGGTGGAGGGGCCTAGCGGGGGGCTCCTACGAGCAGTACTTC
v_gene: TRBV7-9
d_gene: TRBD2
j_gene: TRBJ2-7
abundance: -

CDR3aa: CASSFSGRGTYEQYF
CDR3nt: TGCGCCAGCAGCTTTAGCGGGAGGGGAACCTACGAGCAGTACTTC
v_gene: TRBV5-1
d_gene: TRBD2
j_gene: TRBJ2-7
abundance: -

CDR3aa: CASRGRDRNTEAFF
CDR3nt: TGTGCCAGCAGAGGCCGGGACAGGAACACTGAAGCTTTCTTT
v_gene: TRBV3-1/TRBV3-2
d_gene: TRBD1
j_gene: TRBJ1-1
abundance: -

CDR3aa: CASRLSRLAGDSNTGELFF
CDR3nt: TGTGCCAGCAGACTATCCAGACTAGCGGGAGACTCGAACACCGGGGAGCTGTTTTTT
v_gene: TRBV7-2
d_gene: TRBD2
j_gene: TRBJ2-2
abundance: -

CDR3aa: CASRESSGNTIYF
CDR3nt: TGTGCCAGCAGAGAGAGCTCTGGAAACACCATATATTTT
v_gene: TRBV6-5
d_gene: -
j_gene: TRBJ1-3
abundance: -

CDR3aa: CASSLGGTGFYNEQFF
CDR3nt: TGCGCCAGCAGCTTGGGGGGGACAGGGTTCTACAATGAGCAGTTCTTC
v_gene: TRBV5-1
d_gene: TRBD1
j_gene: TRBJ2-1
abundance: -

CDR3aa: CASSPHLAGLRYEQYF
CDR3nt: TGTGCCAGCAGTCCTCATCTAGCGGGGCTTAGATACGAGCAGTACTTC
v_gene: TRBV27
d_gene: TRBD2
j_gene: TRBJ2-7
abundance: -

CDR3aa: CASSIGVDFTDTQYF
CDR3nt: TGTGCCAGTAGTATAGGGGTCGACTTCACAGATACGCAGTATTTT
v_gene: TRBV19
d_gene: -
j_gene: TRBJ2-3
abundance: -

CDR3aa: CASSPGSSANEKLFF
CDR3nt: TGTGCCAGCTCACCAGGGAGTTCAGCTAATGAAAAACTGTTTTTT
v_gene: TRBV18
d_gene: -
j_gene: TRBJ1-4
abundance: -

CDR3aa: CASSLGLSQPQHF
CDR3nt: TGTGCCAGCAGTTTGGGACTCAGTCAGCCCCAGCATTTT
v_gene: TRBV12-3/TRBV12-4
d_gene: -
j_gene: TRBJ1-5
abundance: -

CDR3aa: CAWNGASTSGIYNEQFF
CDR3nt: TGTGCCTGGAACGGGGCTTCGACTAGCGGGATTTACAATGAGCAGTTCTTC
v_gene: TRBV30
d_gene: TRBD2
j_gene: TRBJ2-1
abundance: -

CDR3aa: CASSLHSGTGGPYEQYF
CDR3nt: TGTGCCAGCAGTTTACATTCCGGGACAGGGGGCCCCTACGAGCAGTACTTC
v_gene: TRBV27
d_gene: TRBD1
j_gene: TRBJ2-7
abundance: -

CDR3aa: CASRASWHTNTGELFF
CDR3nt: TGTGCCAGCAGGGCCAGTTGGCACACGAACACCGGGGAGCTGTTTTTT
v_gene: TRBV3-1/TRBV3-2
d_gene: -
j_gene: TRBJ2-2
abundance: -

CDR3aa: CASSQTGLAYTDTQYF
CDR3nt: TGTGCCAGCAGCCAGACGGGACTAGCGTACACAGATACGCAGTATTTT
v_gene: TRBV3-1/TRBV3-2
d_gene: TRBD2
j_gene: TRBJ2-3
abundance: -

CDR3aa: CASSSGTNRGNTIYF
CDR3nt: TGTGCCAGCAGCTCGGGGACAAATAGAGGAAACACCATATATTTT
v_gene: TRBV7-9
d_gene: -
j_gene: TRBJ1-3
abundance: -

CDR3aa: CACKPGLETREQYF
CDR3nt: TGTGCCTGTAAACCGGGACTAGAGACTCGCGAGCAGTACTTC
v_gene: TRBV30
d_gene: TRBD2
j_gene: TRBJ2-7
abundance: -

CDR3aa: CASSALDILTDTQYF
CDR3nt: TGTGCCAGCAGCGCCCTGGACATCCTCACAGATACGCAGTATTTT
v_gene: TRBV9
d_gene: -
j_gene: TRBJ2-3
abundance: -

CDR3aa: CASSEGRRGRSGANVLTF
CDR3nt: TGTGCCAGCAGTGAGGGCCGCAGGGGGCGTTCTGGGGCCAACGTCCTGACTTTC
v_gene: TRBV27
d_gene: TRBD1
j_gene: TRBJ2-6
abundance: -

CDR3aa: CASSQAAIQQFF
CDR3nt: TGTGCCAGCAGCCAGGCGGCAATTCAGCAGTTCTTC
v_gene: TRBV3-1/TRBV3-2
d_gene: -
j_gene: TRBJ2-1
abundance: -

CDR3aa: CASSQGLRGMSDEQFF
CDR3nt: TGCGCCAGCAGCCAAGGCCTGAGGGGGATGAGCGATGAGCAGTTCTTC
v_gene: TRBV4-3
d_gene: -
j_gene: TRBJ2-1
abundance: -

CDR3aa: CASSPGGSGQETQYF
CDR3nt: TGCGCCAGCAGCCCGGGGGGTAGCGGGCAAGAGACCCAGTACTTC
v_gene: TRBV5-1
d_gene: TRBD2
j_gene: TRBJ2-5
abundance: -

CDR3aa: CASSQEVAFGDWAFF
CDR3nt: TGCGCCAGCAGCCAAGAAGTGGCCTTCGGAGATTGGGCTTTCTTT
v_gene: TRBV4-1
d_gene: -
j_gene: TRBJ1-1
abundance: once

CDR3aa: CASSIYSYGYTF
CDR3nt: TGTGCCAGTAGTATTTACAGCTATGGCTACACCTTC
v_gene: TRBV19
d_gene: -
j_gene: TRBJ1-2
abundance: -

CDR3aa: CSVTGGEVVMYEQYF
CDR3nt: TGCAGCGTCACAGGGGGCGAGGTGGTTATGTACGAGCAGTACTTC
v_gene: TRBV29-1
d_gene: TRBD1
j_gene: TRBJ2-7
abundance: -

CDR3aa: CASSIGLPNEKLFF
CDR3nt: TGTGCCAGTAGTATAGGTCTACCCAATGAAAAACTGTTTTTT
v_gene: TRBV19
d_gene: -
j_gene: TRBJ1-4
abundance: -

CDR3aa: CASSAGTGDLEQYF
CDR3nt: TGTGCCAGCAGCGCCGGGACAGGTGATCTCGAGCAGTACTTC
v_gene: TRBV13
d_gene: TRBD1
j_gene: TRBJ2-7
abundance: few

CDR3aa: CASSPWTERGEAFF
CDR3nt: TGCGCCAGCAGCCCATGGACAGAGCGAGGTGAAGCTTTCTTT
v_gene: TRBV5-1
d_gene: -
j_gene: TRBJ1-1
abundance: once

CDR3aa: CASSHSGVVTEAFF
CDR3nt: TGTGCCAGCAGCCACTCAGGCGTGGTTACTGAAGCTTTCTTT
v_gene: TRBV3-1/TRBV3-2
d_gene: -
j_gene: TRBJ1-1
abundance: -

CDR3aa: CASSTVGTGSSYEQYF
CDR3nt: TGTGCCAGCAGTACGGTCGGGACAGGAAGCTCCTACGAGCAGTACTTC
v_gene: TRBV6-2/TRBV6-3
d_gene: TRBD1
j_gene: TRBJ2-7
abundance: -